This T cell receptor (beta chain) was captured by sequencing in a study of blood T cell repertoires in COVID-19. This CDR3 contains 11 residues. The germline CDR1 and CDR2 sequences are ENHRY and SYGVKD. V dropped 8 bases and J dropped 7 bases, with 9 bases sitting between them. Sequencing was performed with immunoSEQ multiplex PCR; in TCRdb, only in-frame clones are kept and a portion is missing. The sample lists about 130,000 clones; roughly 83% were seen once. Sequencing used peripheral blood. This chain links TRBV10-3 with TRBJ2-1; tentatively, D is TRBD2 (6 bases). The receptor was derived from a woman aged 25-40 years who had recovered from COVID-19. DNA of the CDR3: TGTGCCATCGCGACTAGGAATGAGCAGTTCTTC. Its translation: CAIATRNEQFF.